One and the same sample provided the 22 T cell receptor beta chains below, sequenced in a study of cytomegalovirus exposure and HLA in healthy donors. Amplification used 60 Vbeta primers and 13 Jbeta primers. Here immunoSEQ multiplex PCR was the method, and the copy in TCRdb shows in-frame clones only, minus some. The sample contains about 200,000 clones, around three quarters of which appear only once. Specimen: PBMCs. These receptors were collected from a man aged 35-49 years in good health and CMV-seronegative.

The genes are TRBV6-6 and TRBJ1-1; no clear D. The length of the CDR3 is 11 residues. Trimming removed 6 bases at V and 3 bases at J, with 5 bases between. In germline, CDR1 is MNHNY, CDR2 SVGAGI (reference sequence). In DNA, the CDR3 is TGTGCCAGCAGGAGGGACACTGAAGCTTTCTTT. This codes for CASRRDTEAFF.

CDR3 sequence reads: CASSQAGTGPEKLFF. The DNA of the CDR3 is TGCGCCAGCAGCCAAGCCGGGACAGGGCCTGAAAAACTGTTTTTT. V is TRBV4-3 and J is TRBJ1-4; 9 bases fit TRBD1. The germline V gene has CDR1 LGHNA and CDR2 YSLEER. CDR3 length: 15 residues. J was trimmed by 7 bases and V by 1 base; bases with no gene match: 4.

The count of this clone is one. In nucleotides, the CDR3 is TGTGCCAGCAGCTTGCAGGGCCTAGAAGCTTTCTTT. Translated: CASSLQGLEAFF. V and J are TRBV7-2 and TRBJ1-1, with D possibly matching TRBD1 (5 bases). CDR3 length: 12 residues. Between the trimmed V and J ends, which lost 3 bases and 8 bases, there was a span of 10 bases. Germline CDR1 SGHTA, CDR2 FQGNSA. Full variable domain (outside the CDR3, taken from reference TRBV7-2 and TRBJ1-1): GAGVSQSPSNKVTEKGKDVELRCDPISGHTALYWYRQSLGQGLEFLIYFQGNSAPDKSGLPSDRFSAERTGGSVSTLTIQRTQQEDSAVYLCASSLQGLEAFFGQGTRLTVV.

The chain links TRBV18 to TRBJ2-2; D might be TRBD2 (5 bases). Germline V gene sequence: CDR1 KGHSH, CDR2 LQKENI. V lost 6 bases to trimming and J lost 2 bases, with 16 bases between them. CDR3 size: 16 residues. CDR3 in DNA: TGTGCCAGCTCCCCATCGCGGGCCAGAAACACCGGGGAGCTGTTTTTT. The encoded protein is CASSPSRARNTGELFF.

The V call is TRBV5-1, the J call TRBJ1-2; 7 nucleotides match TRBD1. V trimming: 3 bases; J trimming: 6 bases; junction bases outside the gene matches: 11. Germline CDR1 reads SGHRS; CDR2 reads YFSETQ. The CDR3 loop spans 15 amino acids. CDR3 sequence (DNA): TGCGCCAGCAGCTCCCTAGGGGGCCTAACTGATGGCTACACCTTC. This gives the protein CASSSLGGLTDGYTF.

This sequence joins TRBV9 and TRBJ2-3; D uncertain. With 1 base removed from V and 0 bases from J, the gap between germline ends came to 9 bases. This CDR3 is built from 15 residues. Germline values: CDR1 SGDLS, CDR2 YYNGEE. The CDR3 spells CASSVSLPSTDTQYF. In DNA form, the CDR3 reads TGTGCCAGCAGCGTAAGCCTCCCGAGCACAGATACGCAGTATTTT.

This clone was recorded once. CDR3 sequence reads: CASSVADLYGYTF. In DNA form, the CDR3 reads TGTGCCAGCAGTGTGGCGGATCTTTATGGCTACACCTTC. The chain has TRBV6-1 and TRBJ1-2, with D unresolved. This CDR3 comprises 13 residues. The germline V gene has CDR1 MNHNS and CDR2 SASEGT. Trimming pared 4 bases from V and 5 bases from J, leaving 11 bases between.

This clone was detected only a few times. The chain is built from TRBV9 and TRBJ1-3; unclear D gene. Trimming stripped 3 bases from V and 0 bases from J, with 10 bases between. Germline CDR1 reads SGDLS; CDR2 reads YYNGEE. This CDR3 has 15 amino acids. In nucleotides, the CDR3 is TGTGCCAGCAGCGGAAGCCCAAGCTCTGGAAACACCATATATTTT. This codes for CASSGSPSSGNTIYF. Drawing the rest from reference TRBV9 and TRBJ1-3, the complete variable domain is DSGVTQTPKHLITATGQRVTLRCSPRSGDLSVYWYQQSLDQGLQFLIQYYNGEERAKGNILERFSAQQFPDLHSELNLSSLELGDSALYFCASSGSPSSGNTIYFGEGSWLTVV.

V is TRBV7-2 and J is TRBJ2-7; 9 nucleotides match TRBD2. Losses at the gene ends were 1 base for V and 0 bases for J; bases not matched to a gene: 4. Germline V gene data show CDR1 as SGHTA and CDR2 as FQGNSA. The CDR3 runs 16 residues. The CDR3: CASSLGSSGISYEQYF. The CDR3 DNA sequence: TGTGCCAGCAGCTTAGGATCTAGCGGGATCTCCTACGAGCAGTACTTC.

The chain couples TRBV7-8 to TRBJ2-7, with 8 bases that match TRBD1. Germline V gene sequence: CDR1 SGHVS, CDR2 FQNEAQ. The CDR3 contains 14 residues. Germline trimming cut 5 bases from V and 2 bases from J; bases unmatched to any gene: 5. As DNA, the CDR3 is TGTGCCAGCAGCCCTGGGACAGGAGCCTACGAGCAGTACTTC. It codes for CASSPGTGAYEQYF.

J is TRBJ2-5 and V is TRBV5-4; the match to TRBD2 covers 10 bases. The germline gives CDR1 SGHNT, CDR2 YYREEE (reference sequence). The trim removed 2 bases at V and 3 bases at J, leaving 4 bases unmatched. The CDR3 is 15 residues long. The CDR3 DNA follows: TGTGCCAGCAGCTTTCCAGCGGGGGGGGAAGAGACCCAGTACTTC. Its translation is CASSFPAGGEETQYF.

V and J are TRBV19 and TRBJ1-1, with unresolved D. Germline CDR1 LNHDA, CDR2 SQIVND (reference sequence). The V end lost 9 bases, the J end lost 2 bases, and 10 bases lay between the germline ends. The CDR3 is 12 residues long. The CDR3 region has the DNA TGTGCCAGCCTATCGTTTAACACTGAAGCTTTCTTT. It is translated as CASLSFNTEAFF.

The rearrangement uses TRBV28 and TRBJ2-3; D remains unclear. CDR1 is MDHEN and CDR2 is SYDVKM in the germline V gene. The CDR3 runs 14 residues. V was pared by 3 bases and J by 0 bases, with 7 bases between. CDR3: CASSLLSSTDTQYF. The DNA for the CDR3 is TGTGCCAGCAGTTTGTTATCCAGCACAGATACGCAGTATTTT.

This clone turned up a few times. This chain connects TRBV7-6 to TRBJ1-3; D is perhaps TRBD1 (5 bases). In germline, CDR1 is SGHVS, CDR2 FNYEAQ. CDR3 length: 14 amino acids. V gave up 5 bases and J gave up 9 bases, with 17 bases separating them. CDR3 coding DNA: TGTGCCAGCAGCCAAAACTCAGGGATGGGCACCATATATTTT. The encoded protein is CASSQNSGMGTIYF.

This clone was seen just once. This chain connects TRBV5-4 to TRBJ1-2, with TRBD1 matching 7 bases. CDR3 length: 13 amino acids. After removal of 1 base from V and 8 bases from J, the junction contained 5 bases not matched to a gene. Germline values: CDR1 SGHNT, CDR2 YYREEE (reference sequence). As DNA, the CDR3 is TGTGCCAGCAGCTTGCAGGGGGTAGGGGGCTACACCTTC. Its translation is CASSLQGVGGYTF.

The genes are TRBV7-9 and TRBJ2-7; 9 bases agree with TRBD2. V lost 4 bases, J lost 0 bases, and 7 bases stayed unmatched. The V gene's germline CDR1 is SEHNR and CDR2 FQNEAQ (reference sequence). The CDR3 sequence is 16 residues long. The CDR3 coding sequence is TGTGCCAGCAGCTCGCGGGAGGGGTTTAGCTCCTACGAGCAGTACTTC. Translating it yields CASSSREGFSSYEQYF.

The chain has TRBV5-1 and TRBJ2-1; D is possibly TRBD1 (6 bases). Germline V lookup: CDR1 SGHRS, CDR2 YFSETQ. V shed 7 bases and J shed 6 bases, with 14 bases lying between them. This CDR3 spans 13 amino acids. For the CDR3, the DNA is TGCGCCAGCTTCATACAGGGAATCAATGAGCAGTTCTTC. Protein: CASFIQGINEQFF.

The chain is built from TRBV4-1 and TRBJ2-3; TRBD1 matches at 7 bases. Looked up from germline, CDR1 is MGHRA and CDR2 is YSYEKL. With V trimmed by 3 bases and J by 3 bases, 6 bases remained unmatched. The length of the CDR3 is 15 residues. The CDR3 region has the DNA TGCGCCAGCAGCCACCAGCAGGGACAGACAGATACGCAGTATTTT. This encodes CASSHQQGQTDTQYF.

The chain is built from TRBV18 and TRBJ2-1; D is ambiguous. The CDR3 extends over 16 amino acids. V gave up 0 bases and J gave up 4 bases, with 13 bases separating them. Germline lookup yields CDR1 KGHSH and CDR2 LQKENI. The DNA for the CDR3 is TGTGCCAGCTCACCACCGAGGCTCACCCGATACAATGAGCAGTTCTTC. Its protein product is CASSPPRLTRYNEQFF.

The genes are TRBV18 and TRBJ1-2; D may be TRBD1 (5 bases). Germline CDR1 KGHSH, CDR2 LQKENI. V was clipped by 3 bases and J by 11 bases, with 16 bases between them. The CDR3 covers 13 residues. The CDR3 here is CASSPDKRMAYTF. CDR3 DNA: TGTGCCAGCTCACCGGACAAGAGGATGGCGTACACCTTC.

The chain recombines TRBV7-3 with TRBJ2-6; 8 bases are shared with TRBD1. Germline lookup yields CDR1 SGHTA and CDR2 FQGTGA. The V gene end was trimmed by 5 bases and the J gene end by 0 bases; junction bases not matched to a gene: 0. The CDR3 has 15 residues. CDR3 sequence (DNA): TGTGCCAGCAGCACAGGGGGCTCTGGGGCCAACGTCCTGACTTTC. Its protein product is CASSTGGSGANVLTF. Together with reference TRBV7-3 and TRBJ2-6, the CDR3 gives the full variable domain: GAGVSQTPSNKVTEKGKYVELRCDPISGHTALYWYRQSLGQGPEFLIYFQGTGAADDSGLPNDRFFAVRPEGSVSTLKIQRTERGDSAVYLCASSTGGSGANVLTFGAGSRLTVL.

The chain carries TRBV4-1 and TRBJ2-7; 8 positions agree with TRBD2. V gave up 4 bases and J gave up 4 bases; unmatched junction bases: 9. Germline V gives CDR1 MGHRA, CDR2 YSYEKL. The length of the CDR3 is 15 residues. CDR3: CASSLSRGAGYEQYF. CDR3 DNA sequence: TGCGCCAGCAGCCTTTCGCGGGGGGCAGGGTACGAGCAGTACTTC.